This T cell receptor (beta chain) was documented in a study of T cell responses to AZD1222 COVID-19 vaccine. The germline CDR1 and CDR2 sequences are MGHRA and YSYEKL. V was shortened by 4 bases and J by 4 bases, with 11 bases between the two germline ends. There are 13 residues in the CDR3. TCRdb's copy holds only in-frame clones and misses some; the assay was immunoSEQ multiplex PCR. Among 110,000 to 150,000 clones, roughly 92% were seen once, and the ten largest hold 5% to 5.5%. The sequencing used peripheral blood, collected on day 0 of AZD1222 vaccination. The rearrangement links TRBV4-1 to TRBJ2-7; D is unclear. This sequence originates from an adult in good health. The CDR3: CASSPLAAYEQYF. DNA for the CDR3: TGCGCCAGCAGCCCGTTGGCGGCGTACGAGCAGTACTTC.